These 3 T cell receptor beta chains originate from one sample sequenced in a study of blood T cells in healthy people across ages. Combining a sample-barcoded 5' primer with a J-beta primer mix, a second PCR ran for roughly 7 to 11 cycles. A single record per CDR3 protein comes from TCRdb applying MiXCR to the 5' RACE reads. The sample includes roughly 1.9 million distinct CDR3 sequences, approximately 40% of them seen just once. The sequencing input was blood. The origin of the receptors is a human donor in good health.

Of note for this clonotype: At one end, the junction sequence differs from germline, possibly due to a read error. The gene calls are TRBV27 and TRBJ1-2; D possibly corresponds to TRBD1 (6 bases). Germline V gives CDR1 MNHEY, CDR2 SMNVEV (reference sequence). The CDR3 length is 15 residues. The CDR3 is CASNLGLGTPYGYTF. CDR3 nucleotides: TGTGCCAGCAATTTAGGGCTGGGGACACCATATGGCTACACCTTC.

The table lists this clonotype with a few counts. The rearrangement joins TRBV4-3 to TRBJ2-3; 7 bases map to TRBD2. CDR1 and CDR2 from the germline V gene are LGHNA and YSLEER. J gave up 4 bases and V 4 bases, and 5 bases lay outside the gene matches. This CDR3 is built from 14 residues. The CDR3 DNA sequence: TGCGCCAGCAGCCCATGGACTAGAGCAGATACGCAGTATTTT. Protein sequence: CASSPWTRADTQYF.

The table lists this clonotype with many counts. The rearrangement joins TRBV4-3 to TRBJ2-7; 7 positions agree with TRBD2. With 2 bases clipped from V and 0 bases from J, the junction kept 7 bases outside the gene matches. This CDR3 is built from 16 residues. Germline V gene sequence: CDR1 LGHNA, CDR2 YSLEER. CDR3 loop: CASSQRVAGDSYEQYF. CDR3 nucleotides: TGCGCCAGCAGCCAACGGGTCGCGGGGGACTCCTACGAGCAGTACTTC.